One and the same sample provided the 22 T cell receptor beta chains below, sequenced in a study of T cells after yellow fever vaccination. TCRdb redid the calling of the 5' RACE reads with MiXCR, one entry per CDR3 protein. The sample carries 450,000 to 550,000 distinct CDR3 sequences, around 21% recorded once. Source: PBMCs, taken 15 days after the yellow fever booster vaccination. The receptors shown here come from a man aged 30-40 years who received the YFV17D yellow fever vaccine.

This clonotype was counted a few times. V and J are TRBV4-3 and TRBJ2-7; 8 nucleotides align to TRBD1. Germline V CDR1 and CDR2: LGHNA, YSLEER. The V and J ends lost 0 bases and 2 bases, in that order; junction bases with no gene match: 6. There are 16 residues in the CDR3. In DNA form, the CDR3 reads TGCGCCAGCAGCCAAGATCCCAGGACAGGGACCTACGAGCAGTACTTC. It is translated as CASSQDPRTGTYEQYF.

In its sample, this clonotype was seen once. CDR3: CASSFGGSTGNTIYF. The DNA for the CDR3 is TGTGCCAGCAGTTTCGGGGGGAGCACTGGAAACACCATATATTTT. This chain links TRBV12-3 or TRBV12-4 with TRBJ1-3, with D perhaps TRBD1 (5 bases). V lost 3 bases to trimming and J lost 2 bases, with 11 bases between them. The CDR3 totals 15 residues.

This clonotype was observed a few times. The CDR3: CASRAGTDTYEQYF. CDR3 in DNA: TGTGCCAGCAGGGCCGGGACGGACACCTACGAGCAGTACTTC. V and J are TRBV12-3 or TRBV12-4 and TRBJ2-7; the D call may be TRBD1 or TRBD2 (5 bases each). The CDR3 is made up of 14 amino acids. V lost 6 bases to trimming and J lost 2 bases, with 14 bases between them.

This clonotype was recorded a few times. The V call is TRBV6-1, the J call TRBJ2-1; 7 positions agree with TRBD1. Germline V CDR1 and CDR2: MNHNS, SASEGT. J was trimmed by 7 bases and V by 5 bases; bases with no gene match: 8. This CDR3 has 14 residues. The chain's CDR3 is CASSPRAGGNEQFF. The DNA of the CDR3 is TGTGCCAGCAGTCCCCGGGCAGGGGGAAATGAGCAGTTCTTC.

This clonotype came up many times. The V and J genes are TRBV6-6 and TRBJ1-5, with D possibly matching TRBD1 (5 bases). The CDR3 loop spans 13 amino acids. The germline V and J ends were trimmed by 6 bases and 1 base, with 7 bases remaining between them. Germline CDR1 is MNHNY and CDR2 is SVGAGI (reference sequence). The CDR3: CASSRDSNQPQHF. Here the CDR3 DNA reads TGTGCCAGCAGCCGGGACAGCAATCAGCCCCAGCATTTT.

This clonotype is a singleton in its sample. The chain uses TRBV12-3 or TRBV12-4 and TRBJ2-2; no definite D call. The length of the CDR3 is 11 residues. The V end was cut by 2 bases, the J end by 9 bases, with 4 bases between. The CDR3 here is CASSLLRELFF. The CDR3 region has the DNA TGTGCCAGCAGTTTACTCAGGGAGCTGTTTTTT.

In its sample, this clonotype was seen a few times. This chain uses TRBV20-1 with TRBJ2-2; TRBD2 aligns across 8 bases. The germline V gene encodes CDR1 DFQATT and CDR2 SNEGSKA (reference sequence). The V segment lost 3 bases and the J segment 7 bases; nucleotides outside the gene matches: 7. The length of the CDR3 is 14 residues. CDR3 coding DNA: TGCAGTGCTAGGACCCCAGCGGGAGTCGGGGAGCTGTTTTTT. It yields the protein CSARTPAGVGELFF.

This clonotype showed up just a few times. V gene TRBV7-6 combines with J gene TRBJ2-7; D ambiguous. From germline, CDR1 is SGHVS and CDR2 FNYEAQ. CDR3 length equals 13 residues. The V end was cut by 4 bases, the J end by 2 bases, with 9 bases between. The CDR3 sequence: CASSSRSTYEQYF. Written as DNA, the CDR3 is TGTGCCAGCAGCTCCCGGAGTACCTACGAGCAGTACTTC.

This CDR3 is CSARTPQLYNEQFF. CDR3 DNA: TGCAGTGCTAGAACCCCACAGTTATACAATGAGCAGTTCTTC. V and J are TRBV20-1 and TRBJ2-1; no clear D. The CDR3 spans 14 residues. The V end lost 2 bases, the J end lost 4 bases, and 12 bases lay between the germline ends. In germline, CDR1 is DFQATT, CDR2 SNEGSKA (reference sequence).

This clonotype turned up a few times. The chain is built from TRBV25-1 and TRBJ2-7, with D possibly matching TRBD2 (5 bases). CDR3 size: 12 residues. Trimming took off 6 bases at V and 3 bases at J, with 9 bases between the two ends. In germline, CDR1 is MGHDK, CDR2 SYGVNS. The DNA of the CDR3 is TGTGCCAGCAGCGAGGGCCACTACGAGCAGTACTTC. Protein: CASSEGHYEQYF.

The chain recombines TRBV20-1 with TRBJ2-3; 13 bases fit TRBD2. The CDR3 spans 12 residues. CDR1 DFQATT and CDR2 SNEGSKA come from the germline V gene (reference sequence). CDR3 sequence (DNA): TGCTGCGGGACTAGCGGGATAGATACGCAGTATTTT. It specifies CCGTSGIDTQYF.

The chain joins TRBV20-1 to TRBJ2-5; D gene ambiguous. The CDR3 covers 12 residues. Per the germline V gene, CDR1 is DFQATT and CDR2 is SNEGSKA (reference sequence). The V gene lost 1 base and the J gene lost 4 bases, with 7 bases spanning the gap. CDR3 protein: CSARAPRETQYF. The CDR3 nucleotides read TGCAGTGCTAGAGCCCCTAGAGAGACCCAGTACTTC.

The sample holds a few counts of this clonotype. The chain carries TRBV29-1 and TRBJ2-3; either TRBD1 or TRBD2 may supply D (6 bases each). V was trimmed by 8 bases and J by 4 bases, leaving 13 bases between them. CDR1 is SQVTM, CDR2 ANQGSEA, per germline. This CDR3 region has 12 residues. The CDR3 sequence: CSQLGGPDTQYF. CDR3 sequence (DNA): TGCAGCCAATTGGGGGGCCCAGATACGCAGTATTTT.

The V gene is TRBV7-2, the J gene TRBJ2-3, with TRBD2 matching over 8 bases. CDR1 and CDR2 (germline): SGHTA, FQGNSA. With 8 bases clipped from V and 4 bases from J, the junction kept 8 bases outside the gene matches. This CDR3 has 14 residues. CDR3 nucleotide sequence: TGTGCCAGCCGAGCGGGAGTTATGTCAGATACGCAGTATTTT. It is translated as CASRAGVMSDTQYF. Drawing the rest from reference TRBV7-2 and TRBJ2-3, the complete variable domain is GAGVSQSPSNKVTEKGKDVELRCDPISGHTALYWYRQSLGQGLEFLIYFQGNSAPDKSGLPSDRFSAERTGGSVSTLTIQRTQQEDSAVYLCASRAGVMSDTQYFGPGTRLTVL.

At least ten counts were recorded for this clonotype. The chain uses TRBV7-9 and TRBJ1-4; the D is unclear. V was clipped by 1 base and J by 6 bases, with 3 bases between them. The CDR3 runs to 12 residues. Germline assignment: CDR1 SEHNR and CDR2 FQNEAQ (reference sequence). CDR3 DNA sequence: TGTGCCAGCAGCTTAGATGATGAAAAACTGTTTTTT. Protein product: CASSLDDEKLFF.

J is TRBJ2-1 and V is TRBV24-1; unclear D gene. Germline V gives CDR1 KGHDR, CDR2 SFDVKD. The CDR3 is made up of 17 amino acids. V lost 5 bases to trimming and J lost 7 bases, with 23 bases between them. CDR3 sequence (DNA): TGTGCCACCAGTGGCACCTCGCCCACCGGCAGGATAAATGAGCAGTTCTTC. It encodes CATSGTSPTGRINEQFF.

This clonotype has just a few counts. The chain recombines TRBV29-1 with TRBJ2-3; D is perhaps TRBD2 (5 bases). Trimming stripped 7 bases from V and 2 bases from J, with 13 bases between. CDR1 and CDR2 (germline): SQVTM, ANQGSEA. This CDR3 is 13 amino acids long. The chain's CDR3 is CSERGIHTDTQYF. CDR3 bases: TGCAGCGAGCGAGGGATCCACACAGATACGCAGTATTTT.

This clonotype was observed at least ten times. J is TRBJ2-7 and V is TRBV20-1; D possibly corresponds to TRBD2 (6 bases). With 5 bases removed from V and 6 bases from J, the gap between germline ends came to 17 bases. The CDR3 length is 13 residues. Germline V gene data show CDR1 as DFQATT and CDR2 as SNEGSKA (reference sequence). CDR3 DNA: TGCAGTGCTCCCCACCGAAACGGGGGCGAGCAGTACTTC. This codes for CSAPHRNGGEQYF.

The CDR3 spells CSVAEGTGAMETQYF. Here the CDR3 DNA reads TGCAGCGTTGCCGAGGGGACAGGGGCCATGGAGACCCAGTACTTC. The V gene is TRBV29-1, the J gene TRBJ2-5; TRBD1 matches 10 bases. J lost 5 bases, V lost 4 bases, and 10 bases had no gene match. Germline V lookup: CDR1 SQVTM, CDR2 ANQGSEA. The CDR3 has 15 amino acids.

The rearrangement links TRBV3-1 to TRBJ2-5, with D perhaps assigned TRBD1 or TRBD2 (5 bases each). Per germline, CDR1 LGHDT and CDR2 YNNKEL (reference sequence). The CDR3 is 19 amino acids. The ends were cut back, 4 bases at V and 5 bases at J, with 29 bases in the middle. In nucleotides, the CDR3 is TGTGCCAGCAGCCCCCCAATACAAGGGCTCGGGGCCGCGGTGGAGACCCAGTACTTC. Encoded protein: CASSPPIQGLGAAVETQYF.

This clonotype was observed once. The chain links TRBV20-1 to TRBJ2-1; D gene unclear. V was cut by 3 bases and J by 10 bases, with 7 bases left in between. Germline V gene sequence: CDR1 DFQATT, CDR2 SNEGSKA (reference sequence). The CDR3 runs to 10 residues. The CDR3 loop is CSASIREQFF. Written as DNA, the CDR3 is TGCAGTGCTAGTATTAGGGAGCAGTTCTTC.

J is TRBJ2-7 and V is TRBV7-2; D remains unclear. V dropped 3 bases and J dropped 0 bases, with 9 bases sitting between them. CDR3 length equals 14 residues. Germline CDR1 and CDR2: SGHTA and FQGNSA. The CDR3 DNA is TGTGCCAGCAGCTTTCTAGGTGTCTCCTACGAGCAGTACTTC. This sequence encodes CASSFLGVSYEQYF.